The rows below give T cell receptor beta chains drawn from one sample of a study of siplizumab effects on memory and regulatory T cells. Data came from immunoSEQ multiplex PCR; TCRdb stores just in-frame clones and leaves some out. The table includes approximately 100,000 clones, approximately 91% detected once. Sequencing input: non-Treg CD4+ T cells sorted from blood. The receptors shown here come from a human donor in good health. Each CDR3 is given with its conserved first and last residue.

v_call	j_call	cdr3_aa
TRBV5-1	TRBJ2-1	CASSLEGLAYNEQFF
TRBV5-6	TRBJ1-2	CASSYRFVGTGVKGYGYTF
TRBV27	TRBJ2-3	CASKWSSTDTQYF
TRBV7-9	TRBJ2-2	CASSLAVGGELFF
TRBV25-1	TRBJ1-2	CASSESAGYGYTF
TRBV7-9	TRBJ2-3	CASSLAGPGTDTQYF
TRBV7-9	TRBJ1-4	CASSPADRDVEKLFF
TRBV19	TRBJ2-1	CASSSQELTSGNEQFF
TRBV28	TRBJ1-1	CASSLGSEAFF
TRBV12-5	TRBJ1-1	CASGLVVGGPNTEAFF
TRBV5-1	TRBJ2-7	CASSLGSSGSYEQYF
TRBV7-9	TRBJ2-5	CASRSTSGVLKTQYF
TRBV2	TRBJ2-4	CASRHGLARTKNIQYF
TRBV19	TRBJ1-5	CASSSDRGRGSNQPQHF
TRBV7-3	TRBJ2-2	CASRTSTNTGELFF
TRBV11-1	TRBJ2-6	CASSWQTGANVLTF
TRBV19	TRBJ2-6	CASSTRTGGVRANVLTF
TRBV9	TRBJ1-2	CASSREGAAFYGYTF
TRBV28	TRBJ2-1	CASSSITGTSLGEQFF
TRBV18	TRBJ1-2	CASSPPEGRVGYTF
TRBV15	TRBJ1-3	CATSRGRGSGNTIYF
TRBV29-1	TRBJ1-1	CSVKVMNTEAFF
TRBV4-1	TRBJ2-7	CASSRSSSGLAGLQSSYEQYF
TRBV10-3	TRBJ2-3	CAITSSSGRLNTQYF
TRBV7-3	TRBJ2-6	CASSLRPTGGAGANVLTF
TRBV5-8	TRBJ2-7	CASSQRTSGSYEQYF
TRBV5-1	TRBJ2-3	CASSLVYGSNINTQYF
TRBV18	TRBJ2-2	CASAIGVTGELFF
TRBV10-3	TRBJ2-2	CAITPLISTGNTGELFF
TRBV6-6	TRBJ2-7	CASSYRQGYNEQYF
TRBV29-1	TRBJ2-7	CSVESSSYEQYF
TRBV19	TRBJ1-5	CASSPDRKLNQPQHF
TRBV27	TRBJ2-7	CASSPLHHGYEQYF
TRBV28	TRBJ2-3	CASSKTSGLTDTQYF
TRBV7-9	TRBJ2-1	CASSPALGGGADEQFF
TRBV5-4	TRBJ1-2	CASSSSGVGDGYTF
TRBV5-1	TRBJ2-1	CASSLIGLSFPDYNEQFF
TRBV5-8	TRBJ1-5	CASSTQHF